The 11 T cell receptor beta chains below were found in one sample sequenced in a study of T cells in Graves' hyperthyroidism and ophthalmopathy. Amplification of TCR beta CDR3 regions was performed using RNA transcripts as template. The HTBI primer set drove a first-round RT-PCR of the TCR CDR3. MiXCR, run by TCRdb on the multiplex PCR reads, gives a single entry per CDR3 protein. The sample records around 33,000 distinct CDR3 sequences, 40% to 55% being singletons. Sequenced material: blood. The receptors come from a woman aged 45-65 years with Graves' hyperthyroidism that later progressed to Graves' ophthalmopathy.

The chain uses TRBV20-1 and TRBJ2-5, with 8 bases fitting TRBD2. The CDR3 contains 15 residues. V shed 6 bases, J shed 5 bases, and the junction held 14 bases outside the gene matches. Germline values: CDR1 DFQATT, CDR2 SNEGSKA (reference sequence). For the CDR3, the DNA is TGCAGTGCCTCTCACTCGGGAGGGGCGGGCGAGACCCAGTACTTC. This gives the protein CSASHSGGAGETQYF.

A note on this clonotype: A single base separates this from a much larger clone, so it may be a read error. The rearrangement joins TRBV19 to TRBJ1-2, with 11 bases aligning to TRBD1. This CDR3 spans 14 amino acids. V gave up 5 bases and J gave up 7 bases; unmatched junction bases: 6. Germline V lookup: CDR1 LNHDA, CDR2 SQIVND (reference sequence). This chain's CDR3 is CASSADRGLSGYTF. In DNA form, the CDR3 reads TGTGCCAGTAGTGCGGACAGGGGGCTGAGTGGCTACACCTTC. The variable domain in full, completed from reference TRBV19 and TRBJ1-2, reads DGGITQSPKYLFRKEGQNVTLSCEQNLNHDAMYWYRQDPGQGLRLIYYSQIVNDFQKGDIAEGYSVSREKKESFPLTVTSAQKNPTAFYLCASSADRGLSGYTFGSGTRLTVV.

The chain has TRBV7-2 and TRBJ1-6; TRBD1 is a possible D gene (5 bases). The CDR3 runs to 15 residues. Germline V gene sequence: CDR1 SGHTA, CDR2 FQGNSA. V shed 5 bases and J shed 9 bases, with 17 bases lying between them. This chain's CDR3 is CASSQQQDEGSPLHF. DNA for the CDR3: TGTGCCAGCAGCCAACAACAGGACGAGGGTTCACCCCTCCACTTT.

A word on this clonotype: One end of the junction fails to match germline, which may point to a read error. This chain links TRBV11-3 with TRBJ2-1; possibly TRBD1 or TRBD2 for D (5 bases each). CDR3 length equals 18 residues. Germline loops: CDR1 SGHNT, CDR2 YENEEA. The CDR3 loop is CASSLDEGVSQRGNEQFF. The CDR3 DNA sequence: TGTGCCAGCAGCTTAGATGAGGGCGTGAGCCAACGGGGCAATGAACAGTTCTTC.

The rearrangement joins TRBV19 to TRBJ2-7; 7 bases agree with TRBD1. Germline V gives CDR1 LNHDA, CDR2 SQIVND (reference sequence). This CDR3 comprises 15 residues. The V gene end was trimmed by 10 bases and the J gene end by 0 bases; junction bases not matched to a gene: 12. The CDR3 here is CATTPGAGGSYEQYF. For the CDR3, the DNA is TGTGCCACCACCCCAGGGGCAGGGGGCTCCTACGAGCAGTACTTC.

The genes are TRBV7-9 and TRBJ1-6; TRBD1 matches at 8 bases. Germline CDR1 SEHNR, CDR2 FQNEAQ (reference sequence). V was clipped by 5 bases and J by 0 bases; unmatched bases: 6. The CDR3 has 17 residues. CDR3: CASSTRDRLSYNSPLHF. In nucleotides, the CDR3 is TGTGCCAGCAGCACCCGGGACAGGCTCTCCTATAATTCACCCCTCCACTTT.

The chain couples TRBV6-6 to TRBJ1-5, with D tentatively TRBD1 (6 bases). The CDR3 is made up of 16 amino acids. Trimming took 2 bases from V and 1 from J, leaving 12 bases between them. Germline assignment: CDR1 MNHNY and CDR2 SVGAGI (reference sequence). The CDR3, as DNA: TGTGCCAGCAGTTACACAGAACAGGGAAGCAATCAGCCCCAGCATTTT. Protein sequence: CASSYTEQGSNQPQHF.

This clonotype has at least ten counts. This sequence joins TRBV7-9 and TRBJ1-1, with D tentatively TRBD1 (5 bases). Trimming removed 5 bases from V and 1 base from J, with 14 bases in between. Germline V gives CDR1 SEHNR, CDR2 FQNEAQ (reference sequence). The CDR3 is made up of 15 amino acids. For the CDR3, the DNA is TGTGCCAGCAGCCCAGGGTCCCTCCGGAACACTGAAGCTTTCTTT. This encodes CASSPGSLRNTEAFF.

The rearrangement joins TRBV12-3 or TRBV12-4 to TRBJ1-3, with 9 nucleotides matching TRBD1. J was trimmed by 8 bases and V by 5 bases; bases with no gene match: 10. CDR3 length: 15 amino acids. The CDR3 DNA reads as TGTGCCAGCAGTGAGGACAGGGGCGCAGGGTACACCATATATTTT. It encodes CASSEDRGAGYTIYF.

The rearrangement uses TRBV5-6 and TRBJ1-5; D ambiguous. This CDR3 is 13 amino acids long. V was trimmed by 4 bases and J by 7 bases, leaving 12 bases between them. Germline lookup yields CDR1 SGHDT and CDR2 YYEEEE. CDR3 coding DNA: TGTGCCAGCAGCCCCCAAGGCGGGCAGCCCCAGCATTTT. Its translation: CASSPQGGQPQHF.

The chain uses TRBV29-1 and TRBJ2-7; TRBD1 is a possible D gene (6 bases). Trimming took 7 bases from V and 6 from J, leaving 19 bases between them. This CDR3 contains 13 residues. The germline V gene has CDR1 SQVTM and CDR2 ANQGSEA. Here the CDR3 reads CSAEEAGTSEQYF. CDR3 in DNA: TGCAGCGCGGAAGAAGCAGGGACAAGCGAGCAGTACTTC.